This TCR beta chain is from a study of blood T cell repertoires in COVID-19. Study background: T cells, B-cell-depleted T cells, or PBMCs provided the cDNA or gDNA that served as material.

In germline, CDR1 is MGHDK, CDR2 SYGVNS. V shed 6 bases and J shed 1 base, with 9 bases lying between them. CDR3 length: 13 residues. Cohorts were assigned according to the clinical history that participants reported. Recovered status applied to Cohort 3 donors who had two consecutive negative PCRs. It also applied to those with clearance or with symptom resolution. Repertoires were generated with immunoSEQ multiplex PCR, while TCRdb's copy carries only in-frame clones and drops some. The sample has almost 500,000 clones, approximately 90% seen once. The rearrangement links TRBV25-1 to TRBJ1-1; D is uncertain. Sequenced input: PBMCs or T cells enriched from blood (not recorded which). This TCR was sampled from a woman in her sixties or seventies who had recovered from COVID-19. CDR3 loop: CASRRVGNTEAFF. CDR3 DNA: TGTGCCAGCAGGAGGGTGGGGAACACTGAAGCTTTCTTT.